These 9 T cell receptor beta chains were sequenced from one sample in a study of cytomegalovirus exposure and HLA in healthy donors. The PCR had 60 Vbeta and 13 Jbeta primers. The table came from immunoSEQ multiplex PCR; TCRdb's copy has only in-frame clones and leaves some out. The table lists about 110,000 clones, roughly 70% of them singletons. Source material: PBMCs. These receptor sequences come from a man between 25 and 39 years old in good health and CMV-seropositive.

The V call is TRBV29-1, the J call TRBJ2-1; D might be TRBD2 (6 bases). In germline, CDR1 is SQVTM, CDR2 ANQGSEA. The CDR3 has 14 residues. Trimming took off 3 bases at V and 6 bases at J, with 15 bases between the two ends. CDR3 nucleotides: TGCAGCGTTGACGTCGGCGGGACCCCCAATGAGCAGTTCTTC. Its protein is CSVDVGGTPNEQFF.

The chain is built from TRBV9 and TRBJ2-3; a possible D gene is TRBD1 (6 bases). Trimming took 3 bases from V and 2 from J, leaving 16 bases between them. The CDR3 is made up of 16 amino acids. CDR1 is SGDLS, CDR2 YYNGEE, per germline. CDR3 in amino acids: CASSELEGTHTDTQYF. The CDR3 DNA sequence: TGTGCCAGCAGCGAACTCGAGGGGACACACACAGATACGCAGTATTTT.

Comment on this clone: Other DNA sequences in the sample encode the same CDR3. As DNA, the CDR3 is TGTGCCAGTAGTTCCGGGACAGCGAACACTGAAGCTTTCTTT. It yields the protein CASSSGTANTEAFF. The rearrangement links TRBV5-6 to TRBJ1-1, with TRBD1 identical over 7 bases. Germline V gene lookup returns CDR1 SGHDT and CDR2 YYEEEE. V was clipped by 8 bases and J by 1 base; unmatched bases: 8. The CDR3 totals 14 residues.

This clone was seen more than once but under ten times. At one boundary the junction diverges from the germline segment, which might be a read error. The rearrangement links TRBV7-7 to TRBJ2-3, with 8 nucleotides matching TRBD2. The CDR3 totals 15 residues. Germline CDR1 reads SSHAT; CDR2 reads FNYEAQ (reference sequence). CDR3 in amino acids: CASSLAGTSTDTQYF. The CDR3 DNA sequence: TGTGCTAGCAGCTTAGCGGGGACTAGCACAGATACGCAGTATTTT. The full variable domain, in which reference TRBV7-7 and TRBJ2-3 provide the parts outside the CDR3, is GAGVSQSPRYKVTKRGQDVTLRCDPISSHATLYWYQQALGQGPEFLTYFNYEAQPDKSGLPSDRFSAERPEGSISTLTIQRTEQRDSAMYRCASSLAGTSTDTQYFGPGTRLTVL.

The chain uses TRBV28 and TRBJ2-7; 8 nucleotides align to TRBD2. The junction had 14 bases not matched to a gene; V was cut back by 4 bases and J by 6 bases. CDR1 MDHEN and CDR2 SYDVKM come from the germline V gene. The CDR3 sequence is 16 residues long. CDR3 nucleotides: TGTGCCAGCAGTTCGAGTAGCGGGATTGAAGCTGGCGAGCAGTACGTC. Amino acid sequence: CASSSSSGIEAGEQYV.

V and J are TRBV7-2 and TRBJ2-5; the D gene is possibly TRBD2 (6 bases). The CDR3 extends over 13 amino acids. In germline, CDR1 is SGHTA, CDR2 FQGNSA. The V end lost 1 base, the J end lost 7 bases, and 10 bases lay between the germline ends. CDR3 sequence reads: CASSLDLSGTQYF. CDR3 DNA sequence: TGTGCCAGCAGCTTAGATCTTAGCGGGACCCAGTACTTC.

This chain connects TRBV20-1 to TRBJ2-4; no clear D gene. The ends were cut back, 5 bases at V and 8 bases at J, with 7 bases in the middle. The CDR3 length is 10 residues. Germline-derived CDR1 and CDR2 are DFQATT and SNEGSKA (reference sequence). CDR3 nucleotides: TGCAGTGCTCTCATAGACATTCAGTACTTC. It codes for CSALIDIQYF.

V gene TRBV27 combines with J gene TRBJ1-1, with D possibly matching TRBD1 (5 bases). Germline V gene sequence: CDR1 MNHEY, CDR2 SMNVEV (reference sequence). Between the trimmed V and J ends, which lost 5 bases and 0 bases, there was a span of 19 bases. The CDR3 is 17 residues long. CDR3 amino acids: CASSAHTRGRVNTEAFF. DNA for the CDR3: TGTGCCAGCAGTGCACATACCCGGGGGAGGGTGAACACTGAAGCTTTCTTT.

V and J are TRBV18 and TRBJ1-2, with 11 nucleotides matching TRBD1. The CDR3 has 18 residues. Germline V gene sequence: CDR1 KGHSH, CDR2 LQKENI. The V segment lost 0 bases and the J segment 4 bases; nucleotides outside the gene matches: 10. CDR3 DNA sequence: TGTGCCAGCTCACCACCGATGGGACAGGGGGTTGGCAGCTATGGCTACACCTTC. Residues: CASSPPMGQGVGSYGYTF.